The entry below gives a single T cell receptor beta chain sequence along with its context. The data stem from a study of blood T cell repertoires in COVID-19. Study context: COVID-19 samples, acute and convalescent, were from the United States, Italy and Spain.

The CDR3 is 16 residues long. Germline values: CDR1 SSHAT, CDR2 FNYEAQ (reference sequence). The V end was cut by 5 bases, the J end by 0 bases, with 14 bases between. The repertoire was sequenced with immunoSEQ multiplex PCR; TCRdb's copy has only in-frame clones and lacks some. The repertoire has 110,000 to 150,000 clones, approximately 92% of them found once; the top ten carry just over 3%. The source is a woman aged 55 to 70 with active COVID-19. The gene calls are TRBV7-7 and TRBJ2-1; weak D call: TRBD1 (5 bases). The specimen was peripheral blood. The CDR3 sequence is CASSDRWTSSYNEQFF. Here the CDR3 DNA reads TGTGCCAGCAGCGACCGGTGGACAAGCTCCTACAATGAGCAGTTCTTC.